Included here is one T cell receptor (beta chain) sequence, with context. The data stem from a study of blood T cell repertoires in COVID-19. Study summary: PBMCs, B-cell-depleted T cells, or T cells were the source of the cDNA or gDNA that made up the material.

The germline CDR1 and CDR2 sequences are SGHTA and FQGNSA. The length of the CDR3 is 15 residues. V was pared by 5 bases and J by 4 bases, with 5 bases of the junction left unmatched. Original processing methods: Estimated nucleated cell counts came from reference gene primer amplification. TCRdb's copy holds only in-frame clones and misses some; the assay was immunoSEQ multiplex PCR. From that table come the V and J calls and clone size; the DNA was used to work out D and trimming. This table has more than 250,000 clones, around 87% appearing once. This receptor was identified in a young woman who had recovered from COVID-19. V gene TRBV7-2 combines with J gene TRBJ2-1, with 10 nucleotides matching TRBD2. Sequenced material: peripheral blood. CDR3 nucleotides: TGTGCCAGCAGCGTGACTAGCGGGCCGTACAATGAGCAGTTCTTC. Its protein is CASSVTSGPYNEQFF. Combining the CDR3 with reference TRBV7-2 and TRBJ2-1 gives the whole variable domain GAGVSQSPSNKVTEKGKDVELRCDPISGHTALYWYRQSLGQGLEFLIYFQGNSAPDKSGLPSDRFSAERTGGSVSTLTIQRTQQEDSAVYLCASSVTSGPYNEQFFGPGTRLTVL.